This T cell receptor (beta chain) was recovered during a study of Graves' ophthalmopathy and Graves' hyperthyroidism. Findings and limits, study-wide: Also, most clonotypes expanded in the thyroid above 0.001 frequency appeared in blood.

On this clonotype: The antigen remains undetermined.

Researchers took RNA transcripts and amplified TCR beta CDR3 regions from them. Second-round multiplex PCR followed a first-round RT-PCR using HTBI primers. TCRdb re-analysed the multiplex PCR reads in MiXCR, keeping a single row per CDR3 protein. The table lists 500,000 to 700,000 distinct CDR3 sequences, less than 40% of them singletons. Other autoimmune diseases, uncontrolled infections, pregnancy or lactation led to the exclusion of patients. The material sequenced was peripheral blood or thyroid tissue (not recorded which). This sequence was found in an adult man with Graves' hyperthyroidism.

The CDR3 bases are TGCAGTGCCAGCGGGACAGTCAATGAGCAGTTCTTC. Amino acid sequence: CSASGTVNEQFF. The genes are TRBV20-1 and TRBJ2-5; D tentatively reads TRBD1 or TRBD2 (7 bases each). The end of the DNA is better explained by TRBJ2-1, so the J call may be wrong. The CDR3 loop spans 12 amino acids. Germline values: CDR1 DFQATT, CDR2 SNEGSKA (reference sequence).